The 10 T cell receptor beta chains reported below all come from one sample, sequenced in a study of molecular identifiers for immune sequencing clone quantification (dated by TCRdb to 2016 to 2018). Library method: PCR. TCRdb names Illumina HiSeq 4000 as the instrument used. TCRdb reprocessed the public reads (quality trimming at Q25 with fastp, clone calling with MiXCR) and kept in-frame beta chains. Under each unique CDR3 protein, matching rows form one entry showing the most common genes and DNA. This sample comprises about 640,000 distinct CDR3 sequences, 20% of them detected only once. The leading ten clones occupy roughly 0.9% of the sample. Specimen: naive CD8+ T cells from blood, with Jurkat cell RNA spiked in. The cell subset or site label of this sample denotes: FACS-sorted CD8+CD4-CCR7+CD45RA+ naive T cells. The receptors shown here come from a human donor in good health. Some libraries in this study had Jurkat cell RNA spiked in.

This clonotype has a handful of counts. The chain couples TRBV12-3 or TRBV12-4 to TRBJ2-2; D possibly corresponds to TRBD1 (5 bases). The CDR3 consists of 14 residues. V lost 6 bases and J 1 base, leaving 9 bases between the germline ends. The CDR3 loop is CASSQDKNTGELFF. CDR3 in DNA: TGTGCCAGCAGCCAGGACAAGAACACCGGGGAGCTGTTTTTT.

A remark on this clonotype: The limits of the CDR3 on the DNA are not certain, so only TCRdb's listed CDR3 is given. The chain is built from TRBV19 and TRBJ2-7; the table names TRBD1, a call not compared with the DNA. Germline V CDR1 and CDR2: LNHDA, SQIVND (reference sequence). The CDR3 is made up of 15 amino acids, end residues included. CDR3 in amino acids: CASSVGQGSQYEQCF.

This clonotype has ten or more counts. Here the CDR3 reads CASNRNGGTEAFF. For the CDR3, the DNA is TGTGCCAGCAATCGAAACGGGGGCACTGAAGCTTTCTTT. The chain is built from TRBV6-1 and TRBJ1-1; D may be TRBD1 (5 bases). The length of the CDR3 is 13 residues. V lost 7 bases, J lost 4 bases, and 13 bases lay in between. Germline-derived CDR1 and CDR2 are MNHNS and SASEGT.

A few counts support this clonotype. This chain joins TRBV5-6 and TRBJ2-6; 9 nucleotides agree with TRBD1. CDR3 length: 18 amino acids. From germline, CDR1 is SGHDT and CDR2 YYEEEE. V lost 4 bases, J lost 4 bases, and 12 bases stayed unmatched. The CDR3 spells CASSPGQGQYWGANVLTF. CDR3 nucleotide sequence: TGTGCCAGCAGCCCAGGACAGGGGCAGTATTGGGGGGCCAACGTCCTGACTTTC.

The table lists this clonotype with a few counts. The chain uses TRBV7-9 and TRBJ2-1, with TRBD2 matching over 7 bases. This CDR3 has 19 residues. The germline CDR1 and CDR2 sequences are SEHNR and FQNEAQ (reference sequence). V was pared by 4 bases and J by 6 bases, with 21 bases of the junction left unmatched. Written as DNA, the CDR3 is TGTGCCAGCAGCTCCGTTCTTGCGGGAGATGGGGGAAGTGGCAATGAGCAGTTCTTC. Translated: CASSSVLAGDGGSGNEQFF.

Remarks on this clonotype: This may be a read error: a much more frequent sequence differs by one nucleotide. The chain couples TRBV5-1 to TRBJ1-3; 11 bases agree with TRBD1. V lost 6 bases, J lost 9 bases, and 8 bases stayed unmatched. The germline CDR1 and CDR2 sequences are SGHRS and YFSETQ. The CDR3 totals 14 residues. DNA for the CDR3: TGCGCCAGCAACCCCGGACAGGGGGCGGTCACCATATATTTT. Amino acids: CASNPGQGAVTIYF. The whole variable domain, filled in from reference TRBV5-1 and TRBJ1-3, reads KAGVTQTPRYLIKTRGQQVTLSCSPISGHRSVSWYQQTPGQGLQFLFEYFSETQRNKGNFPGRFSGRQFSNSRSEMNVSTLELGDSALYLCASNPGQGAVTIYFGEGSWLTVV.

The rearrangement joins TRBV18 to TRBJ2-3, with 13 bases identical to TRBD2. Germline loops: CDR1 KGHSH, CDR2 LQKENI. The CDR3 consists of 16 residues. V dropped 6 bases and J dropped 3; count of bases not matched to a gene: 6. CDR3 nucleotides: TGTGCCAGCTCGGAGGGACTAGCGGGACTAACAGATACGCAGTATTTT. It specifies CASSEGLAGLTDTQYF.

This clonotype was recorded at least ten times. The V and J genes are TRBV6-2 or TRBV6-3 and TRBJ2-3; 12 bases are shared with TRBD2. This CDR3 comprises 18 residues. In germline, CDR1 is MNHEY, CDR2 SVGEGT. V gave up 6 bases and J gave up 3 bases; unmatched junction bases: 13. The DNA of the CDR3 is TGTGCCAGCAGAGCCGGGACTAGCGGGTTGATGGGAACAGATACGCAGTATTTT. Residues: CASRAGTSGLMGTDTQYF.

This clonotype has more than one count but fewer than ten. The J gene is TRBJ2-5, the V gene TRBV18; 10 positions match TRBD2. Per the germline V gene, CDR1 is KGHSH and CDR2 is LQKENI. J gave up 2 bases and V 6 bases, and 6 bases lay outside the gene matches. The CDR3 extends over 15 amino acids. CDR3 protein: CASSLSGGRQETQYF. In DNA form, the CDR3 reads TGTGCCAGCTCCCTTAGCGGGGGGCGACAAGAGACCCAGTACTTC.

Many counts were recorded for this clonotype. CDR3 in DNA: TGTGCCAGCAGCTTGGGACTAGCGGGGGATGGTGAGCAGTTCTTC. Translated, it gives CASSLGLAGDGEQFF. The rearrangement uses TRBV5-4 and TRBJ2-1; 12 bases agree with TRBD2. Trimming took 0 bases from V and 9 from J; bases not matched to a gene: 4. This CDR3 is 15 amino acids long. CDR1 SGHNT and CDR2 YYREEE come from the germline V gene (reference sequence).